This T cell receptor (beta chain) was profiled in a study of PD-L1 blockade in urothelial cancer. Study context: Patients' prior chemotherapy regimens numbered 0 to 3. Counts from blood samples showed a median of around 150,000 T cells.

V gave up 4 bases and J gave up 4 bases, with 11 bases separating them. CDR1 and CDR2 from the germline V gene are SGHDN and FVKESK. The CDR3 is made up of 14 amino acids. Repertoires were generated with immunoSEQ multiplex PCR, while TCRdb's copy carries only in-frame clones and drops some. The sample lists 40,000 to 50,000 clones, around 80% occurring once. Time point here: peripheral blood 6 weeks after treatment start. Findings of the study overall: A pretreatment blood TCR clonality that fell below the median predicted better progression-free and overall survival.

With respect to this clone: Its antigen is still unknown.

Sample: PBMCs, taken around atezolizumab (anti-PD-L1) treatment. This TCR was recovered from a man in his sixties with urothelial cancer. The chain couples TRBV14 to TRBJ1-3; D uncertain. CDR3 residues: CASSPSLGGNTIYF. CDR3 nucleotides: TGTGCCAGCAGCCCCTCTTTGGGCGGAAACACCATATATTTT.